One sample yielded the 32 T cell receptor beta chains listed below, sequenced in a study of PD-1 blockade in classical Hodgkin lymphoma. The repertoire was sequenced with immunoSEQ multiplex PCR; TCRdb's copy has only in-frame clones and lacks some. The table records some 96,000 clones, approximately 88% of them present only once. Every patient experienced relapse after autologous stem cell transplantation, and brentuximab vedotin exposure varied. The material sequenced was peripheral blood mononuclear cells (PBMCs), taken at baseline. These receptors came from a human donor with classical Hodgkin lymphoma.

Written as DNA, the CDR3 is TGTGCCACCAGCAGAGATTTAAGGGACGCCTACGAGCAGTACTTC. Amino acid sequence: CATSRDLRDAYEQYF. The V call is TRBV15, the J call TRBJ2-7; D may be TRBD1 or TRBD2 (5 bases each). In germline, CDR1 is LNHNV, CDR2 YYDKDF (reference sequence). V lost 0 bases to trimming and J lost 2 bases, with 11 bases between them. This CDR3 is 15 amino acids long. Using reference TRBV15 and TRBJ2-7 for the parts outside the CDR3, the full variable domain is DAMVIQNPRYQVTQFGKPVTLSCSQTLNHNVMYWYQQKSSQAPKLLFHYYDKDFNNEADTPDNFQSRRPNTSFCFLDIRSPGLGDTAMYLCATSRDLRDAYEQYFGPGTRLTVT.

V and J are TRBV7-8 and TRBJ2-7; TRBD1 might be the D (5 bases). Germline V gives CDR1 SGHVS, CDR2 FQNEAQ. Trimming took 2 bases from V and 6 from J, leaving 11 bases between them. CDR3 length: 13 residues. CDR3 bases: TGTGCCAGCAGCTTAATGTCGCAGGGCGAGCAGTACTTC. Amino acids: CASSLMSQGEQYF.

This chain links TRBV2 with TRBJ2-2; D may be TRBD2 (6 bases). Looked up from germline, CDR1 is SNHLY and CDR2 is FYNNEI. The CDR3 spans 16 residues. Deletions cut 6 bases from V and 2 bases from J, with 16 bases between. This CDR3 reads CASSLIEAGNTGELFF. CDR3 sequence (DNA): TGTGCCAGCAGCCTAATCGAAGCGGGCAACACCGGGGAGCTGTTTTTT.

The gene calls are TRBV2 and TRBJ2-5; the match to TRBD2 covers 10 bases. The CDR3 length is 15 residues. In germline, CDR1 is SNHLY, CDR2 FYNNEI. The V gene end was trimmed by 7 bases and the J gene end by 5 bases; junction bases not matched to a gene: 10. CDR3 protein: CASNGLAGVSETQYF. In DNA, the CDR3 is TGTGCCAGCAATGGCCTAGCGGGAGTTTCGGAGACCCAGTACTTC.

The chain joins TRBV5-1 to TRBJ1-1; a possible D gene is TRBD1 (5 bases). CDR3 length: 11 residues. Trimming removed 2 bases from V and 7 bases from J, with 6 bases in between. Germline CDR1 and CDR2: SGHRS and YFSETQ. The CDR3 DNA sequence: TGCGCCAGCAGCTTAGGGGTTGAAGCTTTCTTT. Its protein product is CASSLGVEAFF.

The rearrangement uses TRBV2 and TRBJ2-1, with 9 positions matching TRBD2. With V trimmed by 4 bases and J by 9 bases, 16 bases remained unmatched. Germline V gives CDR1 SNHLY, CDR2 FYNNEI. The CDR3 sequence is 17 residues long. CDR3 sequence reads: CASSVNSGSLGGGEQFF. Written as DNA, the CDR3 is TGTGCCAGCAGTGTGAATAGCGGGAGCCTAGGCGGGGGTGAGCAGTTCTTC.

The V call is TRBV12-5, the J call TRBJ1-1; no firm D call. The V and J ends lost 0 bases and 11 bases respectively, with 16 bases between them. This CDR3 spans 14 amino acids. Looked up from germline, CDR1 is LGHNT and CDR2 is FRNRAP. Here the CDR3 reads CASGLVLGETGAFF. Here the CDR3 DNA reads TGTGCTAGTGGTTTGGTCCTCGGGGAGACTGGGGCTTTCTTT.

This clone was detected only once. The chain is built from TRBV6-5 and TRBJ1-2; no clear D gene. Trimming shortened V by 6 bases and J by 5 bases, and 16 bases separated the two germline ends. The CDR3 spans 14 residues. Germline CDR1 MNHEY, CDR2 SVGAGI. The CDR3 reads CASRGRLAGYGYTF. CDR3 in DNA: TGTGCCAGCAGAGGGAGGCTGGCTGGGTATGGCTACACCTTC.

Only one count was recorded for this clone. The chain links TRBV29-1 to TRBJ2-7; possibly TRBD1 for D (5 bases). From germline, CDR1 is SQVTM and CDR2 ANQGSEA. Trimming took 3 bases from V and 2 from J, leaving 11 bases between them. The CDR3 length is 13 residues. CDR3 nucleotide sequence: TGCAGCGTTGAGACAGACGTCCCCTACGAGCAGTACTTC. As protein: CSVETDVPYEQYF.

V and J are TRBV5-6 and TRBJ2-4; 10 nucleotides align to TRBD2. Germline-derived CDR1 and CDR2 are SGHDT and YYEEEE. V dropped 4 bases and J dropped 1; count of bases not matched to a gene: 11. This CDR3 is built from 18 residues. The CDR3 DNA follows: TGTGCCAGCAGCAGCGGGCTAGCGGGAGTTGGGGCCAAAAACATTCAGTACTTC. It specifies CASSSGLAGVGAKNIQYF.

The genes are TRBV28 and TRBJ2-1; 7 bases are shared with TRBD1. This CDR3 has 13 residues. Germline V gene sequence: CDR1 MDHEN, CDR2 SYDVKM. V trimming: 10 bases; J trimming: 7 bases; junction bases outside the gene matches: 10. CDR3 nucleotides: TGTGCCACCAGGGGGTTGGCTTGGAATGAGCAGTTCTTC. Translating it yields CATRGLAWNEQFF.

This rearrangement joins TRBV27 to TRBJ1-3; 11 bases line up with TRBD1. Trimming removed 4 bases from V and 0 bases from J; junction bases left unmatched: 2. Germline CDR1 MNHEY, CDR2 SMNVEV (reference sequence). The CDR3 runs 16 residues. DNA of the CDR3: TGTGCCAGCAGTTCGGGACAGGGGGTCTCTGGAAACACCATATATTTT. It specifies CASSSGQGVSGNTIYF.

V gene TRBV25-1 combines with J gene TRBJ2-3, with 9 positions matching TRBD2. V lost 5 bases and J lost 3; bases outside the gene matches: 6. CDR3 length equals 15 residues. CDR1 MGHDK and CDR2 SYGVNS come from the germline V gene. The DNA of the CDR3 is TGTGCCAGCAGTAGAGCGGGAGGAGGGACAGATACGCAGTATTTT. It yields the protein CASSRAGGGTDTQYF.

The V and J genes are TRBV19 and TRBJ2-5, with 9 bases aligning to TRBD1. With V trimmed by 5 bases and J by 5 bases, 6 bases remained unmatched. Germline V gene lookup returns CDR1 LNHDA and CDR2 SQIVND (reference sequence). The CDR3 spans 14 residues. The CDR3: CASSRGQGQETQYF. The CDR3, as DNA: TGTGCCAGTAGTCGGGGACAGGGACAGGAGACCCAGTACTTC.

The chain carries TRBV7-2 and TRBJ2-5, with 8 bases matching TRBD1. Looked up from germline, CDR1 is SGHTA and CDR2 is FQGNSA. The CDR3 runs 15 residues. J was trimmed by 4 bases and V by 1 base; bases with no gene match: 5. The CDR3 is CASSLGGQGRETQYF. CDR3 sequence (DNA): TGTGCCAGCAGCTTAGGAGGACAGGGTAGAGAGACCCAGTACTTC. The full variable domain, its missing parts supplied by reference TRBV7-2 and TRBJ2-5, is GAGVSQSPSNKVTEKGKDVELRCDPISGHTALYWYRQSLGQGLEFLIYFQGNSAPDKSGLPSDRFSAERTGGSVSTLTIQRTQQEDSAVYLCASSLGGQGRETQYFGPGTRLLVL.

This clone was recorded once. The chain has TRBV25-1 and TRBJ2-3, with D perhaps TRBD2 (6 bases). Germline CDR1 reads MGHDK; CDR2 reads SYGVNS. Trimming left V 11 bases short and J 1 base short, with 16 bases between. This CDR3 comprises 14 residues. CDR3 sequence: CAGTRRDRTDTQYF. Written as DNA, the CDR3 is TGTGCCGGCACTAGGCGGGACCGCACAGATACGCAGTATTTT.

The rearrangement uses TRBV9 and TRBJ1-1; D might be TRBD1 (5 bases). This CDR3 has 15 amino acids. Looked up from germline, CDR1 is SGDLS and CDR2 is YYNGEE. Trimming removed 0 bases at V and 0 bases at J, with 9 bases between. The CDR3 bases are TGTGCCAGCAGCGTAGCGGGGGAGATGAACACTGAAGCTTTCTTT. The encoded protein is CASSVAGEMNTEAFF.

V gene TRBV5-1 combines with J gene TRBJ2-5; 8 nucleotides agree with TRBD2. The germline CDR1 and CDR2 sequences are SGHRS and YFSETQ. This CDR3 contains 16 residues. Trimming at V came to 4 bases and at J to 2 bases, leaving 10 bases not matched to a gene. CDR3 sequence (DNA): TGCGCCAGCAGCCCCGGAAGGGTAGCGGGACAAGAGACCCAGTACTTC. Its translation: CASSPGRVAGQETQYF.

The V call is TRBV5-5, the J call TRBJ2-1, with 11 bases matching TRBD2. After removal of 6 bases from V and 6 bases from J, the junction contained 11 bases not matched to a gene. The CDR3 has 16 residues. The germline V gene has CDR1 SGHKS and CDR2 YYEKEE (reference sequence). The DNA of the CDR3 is TGTGCCAGCATCCTCGAACTAGCGGGAGTAATCAATGAGCAGTTCTTC. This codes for CASILELAGVINEQFF. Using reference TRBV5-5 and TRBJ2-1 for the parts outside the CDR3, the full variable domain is DAGVTQSPTHLIKTRGQQVTLRCSPISGHKSVSWYQQVLGQGPQFIFQYYEKEERGRGNFPDRFSARQFPNYSSELNVNALLLGDSALYLCASILELAGVINEQFFGPGTRLTVL.

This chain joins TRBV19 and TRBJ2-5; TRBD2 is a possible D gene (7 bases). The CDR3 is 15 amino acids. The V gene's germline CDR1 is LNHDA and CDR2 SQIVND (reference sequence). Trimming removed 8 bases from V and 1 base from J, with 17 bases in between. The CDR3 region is CASGKGGATQETQYF. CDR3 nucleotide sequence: TGTGCCAGTGGGAAGGGGGGGGCTACCCAAGAGACCCAGTACTTC.

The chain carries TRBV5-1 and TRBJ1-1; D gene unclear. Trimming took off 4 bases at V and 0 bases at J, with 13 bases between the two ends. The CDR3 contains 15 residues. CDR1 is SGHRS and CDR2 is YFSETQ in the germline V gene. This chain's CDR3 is CASSPLAILNTEAFF. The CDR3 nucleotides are TGCGCCAGCAGCCCCTTGGCCATATTGAACACTGAAGCTTTCTTT.

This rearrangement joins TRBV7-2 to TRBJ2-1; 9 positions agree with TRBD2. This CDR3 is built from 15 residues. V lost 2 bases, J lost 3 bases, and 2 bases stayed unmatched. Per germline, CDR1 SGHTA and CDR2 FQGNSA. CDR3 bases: TGTGCCAGCAGCTTACTAGCGGGAAGCTACAATGAGCAGTTCTTC. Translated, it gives CASSLLAGSYNEQFF.

CDR3 bases: TGTGCCAGCAGCGAAGCAGGGGGTAGGGAGACCCAGTACTTC. Residues: CASSEAGGRETQYF. The V and J genes are TRBV5-4 and TRBJ2-5; 7 bases line up with TRBD1. CDR1 is SGHNT, CDR2 YYREEE, per germline (reference sequence). With 4 bases clipped from V and 5 bases from J, the junction kept 8 bases outside the gene matches. CDR3 length: 14 residues.

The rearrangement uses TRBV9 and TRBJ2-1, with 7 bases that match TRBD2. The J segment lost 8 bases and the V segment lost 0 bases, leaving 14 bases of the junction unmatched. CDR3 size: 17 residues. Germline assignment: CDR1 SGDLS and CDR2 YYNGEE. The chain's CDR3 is CASSVDPAGSVLDEQFF. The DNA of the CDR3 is TGTGCCAGCAGCGTAGATCCAGCGGGAAGCGTTTTGGATGAGCAGTTCTTC.

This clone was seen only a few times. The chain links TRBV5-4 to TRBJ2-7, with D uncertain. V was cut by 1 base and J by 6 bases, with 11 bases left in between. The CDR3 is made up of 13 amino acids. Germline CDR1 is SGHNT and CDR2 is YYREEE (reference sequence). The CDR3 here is CASSLMTSLEQYF. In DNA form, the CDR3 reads TGTGCCAGCAGCTTGATGACCTCCCTCGAGCAGTACTTC.

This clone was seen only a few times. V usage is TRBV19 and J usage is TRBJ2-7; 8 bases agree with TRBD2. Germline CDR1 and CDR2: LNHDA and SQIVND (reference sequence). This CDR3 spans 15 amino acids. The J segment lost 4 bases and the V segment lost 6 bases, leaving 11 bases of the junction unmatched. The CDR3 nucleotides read TGTGCCAGTAGCTTAGGAAGCGGGAGAGGGTACGAGCAGTACTTC. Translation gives CASSLGSGRGYEQYF. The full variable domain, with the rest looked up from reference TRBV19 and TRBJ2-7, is DGGITQSPKYLFRKEGQNVTLSCEQNLNHDAMYWYRQDPGQGLRLIYYSQIVNDFQKGDIAEGYSVSREKKESFPLTVTSAQKNPTAFYLCASSLGSGRGYEQYFGPGTRLTVT.

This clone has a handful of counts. In nucleotides, the CDR3 is TGTGCCATCAGTATGGAGGGTAGCAATCAGCCCCAGCATTTT. Its translation: CAISMEGSNQPQHF. This sequence joins TRBV10-3 and TRBJ1-5; D gene unclear. This CDR3 is built from 14 residues. Germline CDR1 ENHRY, CDR2 SYGVKD. V gave up 5 bases and J gave up 0 bases, with 8 bases separating them.

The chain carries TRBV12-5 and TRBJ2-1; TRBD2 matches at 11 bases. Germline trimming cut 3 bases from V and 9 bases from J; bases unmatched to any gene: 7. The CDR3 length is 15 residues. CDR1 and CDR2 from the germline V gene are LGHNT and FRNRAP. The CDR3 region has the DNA TGTGCTAGTGGTTTCGGGCGGGGACTAGCGGTTGAGCAGTTCTTC. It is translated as CASGFGRGLAVEQFF.

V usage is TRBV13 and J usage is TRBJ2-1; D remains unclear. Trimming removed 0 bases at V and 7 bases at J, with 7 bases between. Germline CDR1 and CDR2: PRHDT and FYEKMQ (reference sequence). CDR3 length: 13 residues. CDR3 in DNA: TGTGCCAGCAGCTTAGGGGCCCCTAATGAGCAGTTCTTC. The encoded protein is CASSLGAPNEQFF. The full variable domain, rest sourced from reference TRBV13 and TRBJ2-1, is AAGVIQSPRHLIKEKRETATLKCYPIPRHDTVYWYQQGPGQDPQFLISFYEKMQSDKGSIPDRFSAQQFSDYHSELNMSSLELGDSALYFCASSLGAPNEQFFGPGTRLTVL.

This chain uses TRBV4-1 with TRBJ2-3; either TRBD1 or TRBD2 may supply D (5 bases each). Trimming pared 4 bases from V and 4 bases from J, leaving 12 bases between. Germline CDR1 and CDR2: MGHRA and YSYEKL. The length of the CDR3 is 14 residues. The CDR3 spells CASSLGDAADTQYF. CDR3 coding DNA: TGCGCCAGCAGCCTCGGGGACGCCGCAGATACGCAGTATTTT.

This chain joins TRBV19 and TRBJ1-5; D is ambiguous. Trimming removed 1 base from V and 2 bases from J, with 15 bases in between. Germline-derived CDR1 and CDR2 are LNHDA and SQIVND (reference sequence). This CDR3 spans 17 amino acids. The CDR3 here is CASSIGWQRGGNQPQHF. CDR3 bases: TGTGCCAGTAGTATAGGGTGGCAGCGCGGTGGCAATCAGCCCCAGCATTTT.

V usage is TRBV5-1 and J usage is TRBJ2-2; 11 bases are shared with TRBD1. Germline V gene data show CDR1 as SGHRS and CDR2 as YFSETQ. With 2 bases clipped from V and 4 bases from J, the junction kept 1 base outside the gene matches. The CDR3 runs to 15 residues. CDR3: CASSFGQGATGELFF. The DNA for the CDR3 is TGCGCCAGCAGCTTCGGACAGGGGGCCACCGGGGAGCTGTTTTTT.